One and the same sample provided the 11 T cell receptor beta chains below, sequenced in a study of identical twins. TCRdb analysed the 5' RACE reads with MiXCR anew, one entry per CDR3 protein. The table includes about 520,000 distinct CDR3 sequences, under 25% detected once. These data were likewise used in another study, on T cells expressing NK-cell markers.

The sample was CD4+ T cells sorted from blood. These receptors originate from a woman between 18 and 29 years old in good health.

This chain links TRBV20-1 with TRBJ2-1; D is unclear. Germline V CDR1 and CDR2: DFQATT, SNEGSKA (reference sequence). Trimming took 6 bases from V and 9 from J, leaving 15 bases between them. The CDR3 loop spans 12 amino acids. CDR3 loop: CSATTGWGEQFF. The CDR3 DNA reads TGCAGTGCCACGACCGGCTGGGGTGAGCAGTTCTTC.

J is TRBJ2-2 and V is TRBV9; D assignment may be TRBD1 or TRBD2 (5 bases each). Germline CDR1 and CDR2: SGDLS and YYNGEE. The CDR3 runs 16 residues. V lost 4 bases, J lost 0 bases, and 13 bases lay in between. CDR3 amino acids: CASSPRGDANTGELFF. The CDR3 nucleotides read TGTGCCAGCAGCCCTAGGGGAGACGCGAACACCGGGGAGCTGTTTTTT.

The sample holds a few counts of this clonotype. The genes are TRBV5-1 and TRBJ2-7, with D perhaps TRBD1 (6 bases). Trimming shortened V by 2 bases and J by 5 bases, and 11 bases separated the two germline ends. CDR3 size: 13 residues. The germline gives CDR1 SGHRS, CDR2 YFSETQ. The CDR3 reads CASSLQGMDEQYF. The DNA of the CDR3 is TGCGCCAGCAGCTTACAGGGTATGGACGAGCAGTACTTC.

CDR3 sequence (DNA): TGTGCCAGCAGCTTAAAATGGTCGGCAGGGTCTGGAAACACCATATATTTT. The encoded protein is CASSLKWSAGSGNTIYF. The J gene is TRBJ1-3, the V gene TRBV7-2; tentatively, D is TRBD1 (5 bases). The CDR3 has 17 residues. Deletions cut 2 bases from V and 1 base from J, with 15 bases between. Germline loops: CDR1 SGHTA, CDR2 FQGNSA.

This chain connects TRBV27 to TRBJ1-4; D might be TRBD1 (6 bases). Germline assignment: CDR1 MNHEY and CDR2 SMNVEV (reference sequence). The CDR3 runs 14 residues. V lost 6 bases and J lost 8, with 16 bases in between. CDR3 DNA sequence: TGTGCCAGCAGACCGATCAGGGGTGGAGAAAAACTGTTTTTT. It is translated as CASRPIRGGEKLFF. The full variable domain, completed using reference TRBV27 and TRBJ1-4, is EAQVTQNPRYLITVTGKKLTVTCSQNMNHEYMSWYRQDPGLGLRQIYYSMNVEVTDKGDVPEGYKVSRKEKRNFPLILESPSPNQTSLYFCASRPIRGGEKLFFGSGTQLSVL.

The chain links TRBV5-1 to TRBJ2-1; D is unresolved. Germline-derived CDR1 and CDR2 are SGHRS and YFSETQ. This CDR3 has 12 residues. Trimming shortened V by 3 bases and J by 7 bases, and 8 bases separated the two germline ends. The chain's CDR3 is CASSSQRNEQFF. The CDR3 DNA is TGCGCCAGCAGCTCCCAAAGGAATGAGCAGTTCTTC.

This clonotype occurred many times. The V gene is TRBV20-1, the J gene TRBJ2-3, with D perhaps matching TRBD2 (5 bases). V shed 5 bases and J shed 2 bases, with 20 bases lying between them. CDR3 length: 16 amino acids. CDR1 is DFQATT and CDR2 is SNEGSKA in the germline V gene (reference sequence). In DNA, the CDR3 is TGCAGTGCTTCTCACCCTAGCACTGGAGCCACAGATACGCAGTATTTT. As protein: CSASHPSTGATDTQYF.

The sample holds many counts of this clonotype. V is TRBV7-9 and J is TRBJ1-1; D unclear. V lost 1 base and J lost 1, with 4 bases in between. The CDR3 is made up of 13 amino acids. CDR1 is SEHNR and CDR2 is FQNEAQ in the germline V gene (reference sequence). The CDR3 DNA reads TGTGCCAGCAGCTTAGACTCGAACACTGAAGCTTTCTTT. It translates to CASSLDSNTEAFF.

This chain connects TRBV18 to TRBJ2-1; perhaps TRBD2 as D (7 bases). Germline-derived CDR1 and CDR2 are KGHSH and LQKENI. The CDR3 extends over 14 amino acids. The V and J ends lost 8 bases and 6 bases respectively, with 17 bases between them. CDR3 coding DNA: TGTGCCAGCAGCCCGTCGAGGGGGGGCAATGAGCAGTTCTTC. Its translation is CASSPSRGGNEQFF.

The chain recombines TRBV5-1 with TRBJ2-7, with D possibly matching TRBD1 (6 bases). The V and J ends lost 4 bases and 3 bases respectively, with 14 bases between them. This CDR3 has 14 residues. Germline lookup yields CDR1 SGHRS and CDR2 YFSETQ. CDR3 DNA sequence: TGCGCCAGCAGCCCCGCCAGGGGCAACTACGAGCAGTACTTC. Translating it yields CASSPARGNYEQYF.

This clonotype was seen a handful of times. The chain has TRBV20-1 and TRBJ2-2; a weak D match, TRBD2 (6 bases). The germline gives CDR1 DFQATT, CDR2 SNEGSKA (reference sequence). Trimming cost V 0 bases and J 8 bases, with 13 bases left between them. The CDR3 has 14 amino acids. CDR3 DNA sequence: TGCAGTGCTAGAGACGATCCGGGGAGGGGGGAGCTGTTTTTT. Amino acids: CSARDDPGRGELFF.